This T cell receptor (beta chain) was captured by sequencing in a study of blood T cells in healthy people across ages. Study as a whole: Roughly one uniquely barcoded beta molecule per two T cells was captured.

Next came a second PCR, run for roughly 6 to 11 cycles, which used a sample-barcoded 5' primer along with a J-beta primer mix. TCRdb itself ran the 5' RACE reads through MiXCR, one entry per CDR3 protein. This sample has some 900,000 distinct CDR3 sequences, with 25% to 30% found just once. Extraction yielded at least 5 micrograms of total RNA per sample. In the case of this clonotype: Antigen: not known. A single base separates this from a much larger clone, so it may be a read error.

Trimming pared 1 base from V and 13 bases from J, leaving 10 bases between. Germline CDR1 and CDR2: SGHDN and FVKESK. The CDR3 runs to 11 residues. General observations from the study: Naive CD4+ cell counts and diversity both ran higher in long-lived than in aged donors.

The source material was blood. The chain combines TRBV14 with TRBJ2-5; possibly TRBD2 for D (5 bases). This receptor was identified in a woman aged 80 or older in good health. CDR3: CASSQAGGLYF. Here the CDR3 DNA reads TGTGCCAGCAGCCAAGCCGGCGGGCTGTACTTC.